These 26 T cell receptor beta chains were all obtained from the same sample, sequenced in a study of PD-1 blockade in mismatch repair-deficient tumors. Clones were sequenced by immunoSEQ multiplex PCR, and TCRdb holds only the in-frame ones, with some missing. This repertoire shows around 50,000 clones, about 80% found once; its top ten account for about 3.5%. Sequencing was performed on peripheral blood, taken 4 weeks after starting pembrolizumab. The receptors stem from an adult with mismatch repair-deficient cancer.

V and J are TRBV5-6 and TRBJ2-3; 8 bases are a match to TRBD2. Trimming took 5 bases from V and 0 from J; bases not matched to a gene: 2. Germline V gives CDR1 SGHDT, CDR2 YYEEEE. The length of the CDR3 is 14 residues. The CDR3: CASRTSVSTDTQYF. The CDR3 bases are TGTGCCAGCAGGACTAGCGTTAGCACAGATACGCAGTATTTT. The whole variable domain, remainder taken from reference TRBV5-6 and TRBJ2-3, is DAGVTQSPTHLIKTRGQQVTLRCSPKSGHDTVSWYQQALGQGPQFIFQYYEEEERQRGNFPDRFSGHQFPNYSSELNVNALLLGDSALYLCASRTSVSTDTQYFGPGTRLTVL.

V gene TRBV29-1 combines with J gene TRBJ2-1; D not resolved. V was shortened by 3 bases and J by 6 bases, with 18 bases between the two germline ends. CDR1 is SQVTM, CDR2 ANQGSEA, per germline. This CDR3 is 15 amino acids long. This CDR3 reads CSVDSDTRASNEQFF. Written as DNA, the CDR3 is TGCAGCGTTGATTCCGACACCCGGGCCTCCAATGAGCAGTTCTTC.

The CDR3 loop reads CASSAPGTGVSEQFF. The CDR3, as DNA: TGTGCCAGCAGTGCCCCCGGGACAGGGGTTAGTGAGCAGTTCTTC. The V call is TRBV27, the J call TRBJ2-1, with TRBD1 identical over 10 bases. Germline loops: CDR1 MNHEY, CDR2 SMNVEV (reference sequence). V was clipped by 5 bases and J by 9 bases; unmatched bases: 10. The CDR3 covers 15 residues.

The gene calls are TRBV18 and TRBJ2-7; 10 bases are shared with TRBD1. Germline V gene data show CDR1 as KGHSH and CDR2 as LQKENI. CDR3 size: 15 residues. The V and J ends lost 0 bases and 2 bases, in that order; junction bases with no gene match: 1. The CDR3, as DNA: TGTGCCAGCTCACCACCGGGACAGGGGACCTACGAGCAGTACTTC. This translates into CASSPPGQGTYEQYF.

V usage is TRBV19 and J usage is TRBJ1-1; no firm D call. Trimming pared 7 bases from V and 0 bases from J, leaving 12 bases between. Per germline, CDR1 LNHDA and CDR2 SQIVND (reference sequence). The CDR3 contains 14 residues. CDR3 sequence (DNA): TGTGCCAGTAACATGCCAGGTTTGAACACTGAAGCTTTCTTT. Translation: CASNMPGLNTEAFF.

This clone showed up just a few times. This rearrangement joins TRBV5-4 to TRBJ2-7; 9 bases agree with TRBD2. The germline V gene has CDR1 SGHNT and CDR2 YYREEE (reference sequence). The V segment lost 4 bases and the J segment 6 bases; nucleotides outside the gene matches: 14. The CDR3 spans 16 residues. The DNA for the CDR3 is TGTGCCAGCAGCCCGTCCGGGGCTAGCGGGAACCTCGAGCAGTACTTC. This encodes CASSPSGASGNLEQYF.

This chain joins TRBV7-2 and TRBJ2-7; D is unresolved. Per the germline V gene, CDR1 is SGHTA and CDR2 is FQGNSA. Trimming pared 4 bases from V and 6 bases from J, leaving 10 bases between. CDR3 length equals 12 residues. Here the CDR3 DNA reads TGTGCCAGCAGCTACACATCTGTCGAGCAGTACTTC. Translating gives CASSYTSVEQYF. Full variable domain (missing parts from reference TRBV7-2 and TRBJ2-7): GAGVSQSPSNKVTEKGKDVELRCDPISGHTALYWYRQSLGQGLEFLIYFQGNSAPDKSGLPSDRFSAERTGGSVSTLTIQRTQQEDSAVYLCASSYTSVEQYFGPGTRLTVT.

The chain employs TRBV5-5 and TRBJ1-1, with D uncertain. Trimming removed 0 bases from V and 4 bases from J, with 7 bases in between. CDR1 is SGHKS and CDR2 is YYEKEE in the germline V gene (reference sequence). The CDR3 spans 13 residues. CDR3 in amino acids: CASSLGQFTEAFF. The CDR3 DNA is TGTGCCAGCAGCTTGGGTCAGTTCACTGAAGCTTTCTTT.

The CDR3 protein is CASSERQVDSNQPQHF. Written as DNA, the CDR3 is TGTGCCAGCAGTGAACGCCAGGTTGATAGCAATCAGCCCCAGCATTTT. The J gene is TRBJ1-5, the V gene TRBV6-1, with no clear D. The length of the CDR3 is 16 residues. Germline CDR1 and CDR2: MNHNS and SASEGT. Trimming removed 2 bases from V and 0 bases from J, with 11 bases in between.

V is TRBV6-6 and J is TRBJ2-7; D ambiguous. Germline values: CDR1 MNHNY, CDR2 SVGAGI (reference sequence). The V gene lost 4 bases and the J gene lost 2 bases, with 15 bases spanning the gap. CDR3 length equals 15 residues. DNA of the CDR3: TGTGCCAGCAGTTCAGGACGCCCTGACGCCTACGAGCAGTACTTC. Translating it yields CASSSGRPDAYEQYF.

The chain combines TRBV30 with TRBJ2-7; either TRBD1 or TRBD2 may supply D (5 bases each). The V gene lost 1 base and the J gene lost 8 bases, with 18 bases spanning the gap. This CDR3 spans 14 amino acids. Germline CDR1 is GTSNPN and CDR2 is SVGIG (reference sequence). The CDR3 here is CAWSAGTLLGKQYF. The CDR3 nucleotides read TGTGCCTGGAGTGCGGGGACGCTTCTTGGGAAGCAGTACTTC.

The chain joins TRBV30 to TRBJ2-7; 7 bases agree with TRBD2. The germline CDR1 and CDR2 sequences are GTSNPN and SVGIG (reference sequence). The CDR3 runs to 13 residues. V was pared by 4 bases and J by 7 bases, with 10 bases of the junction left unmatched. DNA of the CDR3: TGTGCCTGGAAAGGCGGGAGTGTTGGAGAGCAGTACTTC. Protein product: CAWKGGSVGEQYF.

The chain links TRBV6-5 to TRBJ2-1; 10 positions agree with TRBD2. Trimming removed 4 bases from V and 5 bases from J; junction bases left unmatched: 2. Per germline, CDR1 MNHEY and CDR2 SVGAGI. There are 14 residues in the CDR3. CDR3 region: CASSLGLAHNEQFF. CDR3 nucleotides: TGTGCCAGCAGTTTGGGACTAGCGCACAATGAGCAGTTCTTC.

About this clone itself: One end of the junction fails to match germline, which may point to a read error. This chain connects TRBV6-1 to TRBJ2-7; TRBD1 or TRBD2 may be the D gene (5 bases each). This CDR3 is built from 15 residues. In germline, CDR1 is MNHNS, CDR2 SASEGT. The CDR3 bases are TGTGCCAGCAGGGAAGACGTTGGGACGTCCTACGAGCAGTACTTC. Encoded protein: CASREDVGTSYEQYF.

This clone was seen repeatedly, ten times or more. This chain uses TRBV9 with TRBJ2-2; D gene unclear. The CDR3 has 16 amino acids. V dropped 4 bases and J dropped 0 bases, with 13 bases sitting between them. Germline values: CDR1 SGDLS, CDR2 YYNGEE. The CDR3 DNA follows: TGTGCCAGCAGCTCCGAAGGGCTGACGAACACCGGGGAGCTGTTTTTT. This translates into CASSSEGLTNTGELFF.

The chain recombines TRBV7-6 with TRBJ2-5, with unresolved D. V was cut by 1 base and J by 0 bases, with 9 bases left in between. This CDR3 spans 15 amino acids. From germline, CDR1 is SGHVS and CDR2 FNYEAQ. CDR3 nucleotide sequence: TGTGCCAGCAGCTTAGTATGGTCAGACCAAGAGACCCAGTACTTC. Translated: CASSLVWSDQETQYF.

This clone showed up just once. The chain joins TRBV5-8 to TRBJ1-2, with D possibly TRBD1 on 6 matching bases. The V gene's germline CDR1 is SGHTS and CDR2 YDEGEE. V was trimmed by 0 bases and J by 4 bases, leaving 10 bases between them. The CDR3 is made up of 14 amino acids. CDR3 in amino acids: CASSLGTDFYGYTF. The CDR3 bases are TGTGCCAGCAGCTTGGGGACAGACTTCTATGGCTACACCTTC.

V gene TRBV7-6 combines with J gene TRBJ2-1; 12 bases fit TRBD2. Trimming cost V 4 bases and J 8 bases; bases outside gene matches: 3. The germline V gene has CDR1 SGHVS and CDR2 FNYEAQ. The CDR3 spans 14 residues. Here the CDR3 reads CASSSSGRADEQFF. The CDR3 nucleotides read TGTGCCAGCAGCTCTAGCGGGAGGGCCGATGAGCAGTTCTTC.

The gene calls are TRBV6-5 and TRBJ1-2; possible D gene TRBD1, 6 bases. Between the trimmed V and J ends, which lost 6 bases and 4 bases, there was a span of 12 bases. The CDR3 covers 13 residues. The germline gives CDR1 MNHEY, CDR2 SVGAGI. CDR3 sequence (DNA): TGTGCCAGCAGCCCAGGGGCTATCTATGGCTACACCTTC. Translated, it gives CASSPGAIYGYTF.

As DNA, the CDR3 is TGTGCCAGCAGCTTGGGGGGGCCTCACTCCTACGAGCAGTACTTC. Its protein is CASSLGGPHSYEQYF. This chain joins TRBV5-4 and TRBJ2-7, with D maybe TRBD1 (6 bases). Per the germline V gene, CDR1 is SGHNT and CDR2 is YYREEE (reference sequence). This CDR3 comprises 15 residues. V lost 0 bases, J lost 0 bases, and 10 bases lay in between.

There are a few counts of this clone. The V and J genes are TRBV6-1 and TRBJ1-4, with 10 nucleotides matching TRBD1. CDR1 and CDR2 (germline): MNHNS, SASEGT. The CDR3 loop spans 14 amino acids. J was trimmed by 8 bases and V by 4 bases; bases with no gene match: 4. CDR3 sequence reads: CASSATGGGEKLFF. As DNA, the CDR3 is TGTGCCAGCAGTGCGACAGGGGGCGGCGAAAAACTGTTTTTT.

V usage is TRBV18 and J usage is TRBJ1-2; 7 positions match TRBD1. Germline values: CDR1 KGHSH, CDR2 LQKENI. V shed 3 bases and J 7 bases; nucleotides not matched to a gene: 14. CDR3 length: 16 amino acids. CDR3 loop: CASSPLPGQGGLGYTF. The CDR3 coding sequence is TGTGCCAGCTCACCCCTACCCGGGCAGGGGGGCCTTGGCTACACCTTC.

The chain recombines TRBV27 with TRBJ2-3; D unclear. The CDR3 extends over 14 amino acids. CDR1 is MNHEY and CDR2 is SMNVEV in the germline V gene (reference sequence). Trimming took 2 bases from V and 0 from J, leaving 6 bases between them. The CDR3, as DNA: TGTGCCAGCAGTTTACACCATAGCACAGATACGCAGTATTTT. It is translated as CASSLHHSTDTQYF.

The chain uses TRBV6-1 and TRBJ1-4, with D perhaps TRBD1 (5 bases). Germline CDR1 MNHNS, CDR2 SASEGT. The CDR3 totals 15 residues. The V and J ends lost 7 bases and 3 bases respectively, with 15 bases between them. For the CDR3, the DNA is TGTGCCAGCATGTGGGGGATGGTGGCTAATGAAAAACTGTTTTTT. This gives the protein CASMWGMVANEKLFF.

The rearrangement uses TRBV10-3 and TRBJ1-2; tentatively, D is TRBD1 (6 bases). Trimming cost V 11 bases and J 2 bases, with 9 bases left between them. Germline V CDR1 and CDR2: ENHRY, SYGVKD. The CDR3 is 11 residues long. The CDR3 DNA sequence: TGTGCCTGCGGACAGAACTATGGCTACACCTTC. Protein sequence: CACGQNYGYTF.

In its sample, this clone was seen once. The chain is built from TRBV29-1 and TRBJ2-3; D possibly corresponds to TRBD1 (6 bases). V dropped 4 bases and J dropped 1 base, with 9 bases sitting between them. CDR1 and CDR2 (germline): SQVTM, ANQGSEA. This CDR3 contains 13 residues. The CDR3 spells CSVGEGGTDTQYF. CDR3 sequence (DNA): TGCAGCGTTGGAGAGGGGGGCACAGATACGCAGTATTTT.